The entry that follows covers one T cell receptor (beta chain) sequence. This specimen comes from a study of blood T cell repertoires in COVID-19. Some clones are missing from TCRdb's copy, which holds only in-frame ones; the method was immunoSEQ multiplex PCR. The sample includes roughly 200,000 clones, about 87% seen only once; the top ten take 1.2%. This CDR3 region has 18 residues. CDR1 is SGHRS and CDR2 is YFSETQ in the germline V gene. V trimming: 3 bases; J trimming: 3 bases; junction bases outside the gene matches: 14. Sequencing was performed on PBMCs or T cells enriched from blood (not recorded which). V gene TRBV5-1 combines with J gene TRBJ1-3; 8 nucleotides match TRBD1. This receptor was taken from a young man who had recovered from COVID-19. The CDR3 sequence: CASSSSLAQGADGNTIYF. CDR3 bases: TGCGCCAGCAGCTCATCCCTTGCTCAGGGGGCAGATGGAAACACCATATATTTT.